A selection of T cell receptor beta chains follows, all from one sample in a study of blood T cell repertoires in COVID-19. Produced via immunoSEQ multiplex PCR; TCRdb's table is partial and in-frame only. The sample has about 66,000 clones, roughly 84% seen once; the top ten hold 5.5% to 8.5%. The sample consisted of peripheral blood. These receptors originate from a man in his fifties or sixties with active COVID-19. CDR3s include the opening cysteine and the closing phenylalanine or tryptophan. A D gene is named only where the DNA matches it firmly. The size field is filled for only some rows; it gives once, few, many or a size class.

TRBD2,TRBV4-2,TRBJ2-1,once,CASSQGLGLASGEQFF,TGTGCCAGCAGCCAAGGATTGGGACTAGCGAGCGGTGAGCAGTTCTTC
TRBD1,TRBV18,TRBJ1-3,NA,CASSPSGGQAGNTIYF,TGTGCCAGCTCACCGAGTGGGGGACAGGCTGGAAACACCATATATTTT
TRBD1,TRBV19,TRBJ2-1,NA,CASSIRTGYNEQFF,TGTGCCAGTAGTATACGGACAGGGTACAATGAGCAGTTCTTC
TRBD1,TRBV28,TRBJ1-5,NA,CASSLRQGISNQPQHF,TGTGCCAGCAGTTTACGACAGGGTATAAGCAATCAGCCCCAGCATTTT
TRBD2,TRBV19,TRBJ2-5,NA,CASSIAPGLAGLETQYF,TGTGCCAGTAGTATAGCCCCCGGACTAGCGGGCTTAGAGACCCAGTACTTC
TRBD2,TRBV29-1,TRBJ2-1,many,CSVERLAGGDNEQFF,TGCAGCGTTGAGAGGCTAGCGGGAGGGGATAATGAGCAGTTCTTC
NA,TRBV9,TRBJ2-7,NA,CASSPPGREYEQYF,TGTGCCAGCAGCCCCCCGGGCAGGGAATACGAGCAGTACTTC
TRBD2,TRBV5-1,TRBJ2-2,NA,CASSFESGVGTGELFF,TGCGCCAGCAGCTTCGAGAGCGGGGTGGGCACCGGGGAGCTGTTTTTT
NA,TRBV9,TRBJ2-3,NA,CASSVVVGGPDTQYF,TGTGCCAGCAGCGTAGTAGTGGGGGGGCCAGATACGCAGTATTTT
TRBD1,TRBV6-5,TRBJ1-2,NA,CASSYMSGQGARGYTF,TGTGCCAGCAGTTACATGTCAGGGCAGGGGGCGCGAGGCTACACCTTC
TRBD1,TRBV9,TRBJ1-3,NA,CASSVAGTGVGNTIYF,TGTGCCAGCAGCGTAGCCGGGACAGGGGTTGGAAACACCATATATTTT
TRBD1,TRBV27,TRBJ1-1,few,CASSGTELNTEAFF,TGTGCCAGCAGTGGGACAGAGTTGAACACTGAAGCTTTCTTT
TRBD1,TRBV7-6,TRBJ1-1,NA,CASSSNIRGSLNTEAFF,TGTGCCAGCAGCTCAAACATCAGGGGGTCGCTGAACACTGAAGCTTTCTTT
TRBD2,TRBV2,TRBJ2-3,NA,CASSETSGRTDTQYF,TGTGCCAGCAGTGAGACTAGCGGGAGAACAGATACGCAGTATTTT
NA,TRBV2,TRBJ1-3,NA,CASSEFRGLAPGNTIYF,TGTGCCAGCAGTGAATTTCGAGGTTTAGCACCTGGAAACACCATATATTTT
TRBD2,TRBV6-5,TRBJ2-3,NA,CASRPIAGSDTQYF,TGTGCCAGCAGACCCATAGCGGGATCAGATACGCAGTATTTT
NA,TRBV30,TRBJ2-5,NA,CAWGQNQETQYF,TGTGCCTGGGGACAAAACCAAGAGACCCAGTACTTC
TRBD1,TRBV6-6,TRBJ2-6,NA,CASSHADRARSGANVLTF,TGTGCCAGCAGTCACGCGGACAGGGCCCGGTCTGGGGCCAACGTCCTGACTTTC
NA,TRBV5-4,TRBJ2-3,NA,CASSLDTGMRGDTQYF,TGTGCCAGCAGCTTGGACACAGGGATGAGAGGAGATACGCAGTATTTT
NA,TRBV7-9,TRBJ1-2,NA,CASSLVTVGGYTF,TGTGCCAGCAGCTTAGTCACAGTGGGCGGCTACACCTTC
TRBD2,TRBV5-4,TRBJ2-1,NA,CASSSVVLLAGGVNEQFF,TGTGCCAGCAGCTCCGTCGTTTTACTAGCGGGAGGGGTCAATGAGCAGTTCTTC
NA,TRBV7-2,TRBJ1-1,once,CASSLRGLNTEAFF,TGTGCCAGCAGCCTCAGGGGTCTTAACACTGAAGCTTTCTTT
NA,TRBV2,TRBJ2-3,NA,CASSDRGILTDTQYF,TGTGCCAGCAGTGACAGGGGAATTCTCACAGATACGCAGTATTTT
TRBD2,TRBV19,TRBJ2-1,NA,CASSIYGTSGRENEQFF,TGTGCCAGTAGTATATATGGGACTAGCGGGAGGGAAAATGAGCAGTTCTTC
TRBD2,TRBV7-8,TRBJ2-3,NA,CASSTRGLAGDTQYF,TGTGCCAGCAGCACTCGGGGGTTAGCGGGAGATACGCAGTATTTT
NA,TRBV14,TRBJ1-4,NA,CASSQGAGGDEKLFF,TGTGCCAGCAGCCAAGGCGCCGGAGGGGATGAAAAACTGTTTTTT
NA,TRBV2,TRBJ1-6,NA,CASSQGHRGSPLHF,TGTGCCAGCAGTCAGGGCCACCGCGGTTCACCCCTCCACTTT
NA,TRBV29-1,TRBJ1-3,once,CSVEDGGRMSSGNTIYF,TGCAGCGTTGAAGATGGAGGCAGGATGAGCTCTGGAAACACCATATATTTT
NA,TRBV24-1,TRBJ2-1,NA,CATSDSKVGLGYNEQFF,TGTGCCACCAGTGACTCCAAAGTGGGACTTGGATACAATGAGCAGTTCTTC
TRBD1,TRBV19,TRBJ1-4,NA,CASSSLGQGRNEKLFF,TGTGCCAGTAGTTCCCTGGGACAGGGGCGAAATGAAAAACTGTTTTTT
NA,TRBV21-1,TRBJ1-5,NA,CASSEREQGASGHSNQPQHF,TGTGCCAGCAGCGAAAGGGAACAGGGGGCTTCAGGCCATAGCAATCAGCCCCAGCATTTT
TRBD1,TRBV4-2,TRBJ1-6,once,CASSQGTGVSSYNSPLHF,TGTGCCAGCAGCCAAGGTACAGGGGTTAGCTCCTATAATTCACCCCTCCACTTT
TRBD2,TRBV7-8,TRBJ2-5,NA,CASNKREDYGAQYF,TGTGCCAGCAATAAGCGGGAGGACTATGGGGCCCAGTACTTC
NA,TRBV19,TRBJ2-2,NA,CASSPTGPTGELFF,TGTGCCAGTAGTCCCACAGGGCCCACCGGGGAGCTGTTTTTT
NA,TRBV18,TRBJ2-1,NA,CASSPPVLNNEQFF,TGTGCCAGCTCACCACCGGTTCTAAACAATGAGCAGTTCTTC
TRBD2,TRBV7-2,TRBJ2-1,NA,CASSLGSGGNSYNEQFF,TGTGCCAGCAGCTTAGGGTCGGGGGGAAACTCCTACAATGAGCAGTTCTTC
NA,TRBV6-6,TRBJ1-1,NA,CASSYAAGAEAFF,TGTGCCAGCAGTTACGCGGCCGGCGCTGAAGCTTTCTTT
NA,TRBV3-1/TRBV3-2,TRBJ2-5,NA,CASSRAPKTQYF,TGTGCCAGCAGCCGGGCCCCGAAGACCCAGTACTTC
NA,TRBV2,TRBJ1-5,few,CASSYYSNQPQHF,TGTGCCAGCAGTTATTATAGCAATCAGCCCCAGCATTTT
TRBD1,TRBV12-3/TRBV12-4,TRBJ1-3,once,CATVTGSGNTIYF,TGTGCCACCGTGACAGGGTCCGGAAACACCATATATTTT
NA,TRBV7-9,TRBJ2-2,NA,CASSFSTELTGELFF,TGTGCCAGCAGCTTTTCGACTGAACTCACCGGGGAGCTGTTTTTT